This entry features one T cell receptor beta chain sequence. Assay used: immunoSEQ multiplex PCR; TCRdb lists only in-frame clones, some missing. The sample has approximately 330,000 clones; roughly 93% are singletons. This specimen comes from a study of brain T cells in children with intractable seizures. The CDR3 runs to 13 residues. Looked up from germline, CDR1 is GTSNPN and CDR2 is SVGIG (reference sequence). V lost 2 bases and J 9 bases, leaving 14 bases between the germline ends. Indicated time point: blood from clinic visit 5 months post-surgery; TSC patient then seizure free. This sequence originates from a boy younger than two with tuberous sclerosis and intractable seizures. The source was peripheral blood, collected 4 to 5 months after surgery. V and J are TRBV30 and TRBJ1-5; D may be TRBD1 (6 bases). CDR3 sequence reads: CAWSRGRLGPQHF. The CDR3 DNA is TGTGCCTGGAGTCGGGGGCGCCTTGGGCCCCAGCATTTT.